This passage covers 15 T cell receptor beta chains from one sample sequenced in a study of blood T cell repertoires in COVID-19. Repertoires were generated with immunoSEQ multiplex PCR, while TCRdb's copy carries only in-frame clones and drops some. There are about 220,000 clones in the sample; more than 65% occur only once, and 3.6% lies in the top ten. Sequenced sample: peripheral blood. The source is an elderly woman with acute or convalescent COVID-19.

This chain uses TRBV30 with TRBJ1-6; TRBD1 matches at 7 bases. The CDR3 runs to 13 residues. The V gene's germline CDR1 is GTSNPN and CDR2 SVGIG (reference sequence). The ends lost 6 bases at V and 7 bases at J; junction bases unmatched: 6. Here the CDR3 DNA reads TGTGCCTGTGAGGGACAGCAAAATTCACCCCTCCACTTT. Amino acids: CACEGQQNSPLHF.

V usage is TRBV3-1 (or the pseudogene TRBV3-2) and J usage is TRBJ2-1, with a possible D match to TRBD2 (6 bases). Germline assignment: CDR1 LGHDT and CDR2 YNNKEL (reference sequence). V gave up 8 bases and J gave up 0 bases, with 17 bases separating them. This CDR3 is 16 amino acids long. The CDR3 loop reads CASRTSAGSSYNEQFF. In nucleotides, the CDR3 is TGTGCCAGCCGAACTTCGGCGGGGAGCTCCTACAATGAGCAGTTCTTC.

J is TRBJ1-5 and V is TRBV6-5; no firm D call. Per the germline V gene, CDR1 is MNHEY and CDR2 is SVGAGI. This CDR3 has 13 residues. V was pared by 7 bases and J by 4 bases, with 11 bases between. The CDR3 region has the DNA TGTGCCAGCAAGAGCCCGACTAATCAGCCCCAGCATTTT. Translating gives CASKSPTNQPQHF.

V and J are TRBV5-4 and TRBJ2-3; TRBD2 might be the D (6 bases). CDR3 size: 15 residues. Germline-derived CDR1 and CDR2 are SGHNT and YYREEE (reference sequence). Between the trimmed V and J ends, which lost 1 base and 1 base, there was a span of 10 bases. CDR3 DNA: TGTGCCAGCAGCTTGAACCGCGGGGGCACAGATACGCAGTATTTT. Translated, it gives CASSLNRGGTDTQYF.

The genes are TRBV3-1 (or the pseudogene TRBV3-2) and TRBJ2-7; TRBD2 aligns across 8 bases. V was clipped by 4 bases and J by 10 bases; unmatched bases: 9. Germline loops: CDR1 LGHDT, CDR2 YNNKEL (reference sequence). The CDR3 extends over 13 amino acids. CDR3 sequence (DNA): TGTGCCAGCAGCCCCGGGGGGGGCGTGGAACAGTACTTC. Translated: CASSPGGGVEQYF.

This clone was recorded once. V and J are TRBV6-4 and TRBJ2-3; D unresolved. Between the trimmed V and J ends, which lost 5 bases and 3 bases, there was a span of 9 bases. CDR1 is MRHNA, CDR2 SNTAGT, per germline. The CDR3 length is 13 residues. CDR3 loop: CASSLTPTDTQYF. As DNA, the CDR3 is TGTGCCAGCAGTCTAACCCCGACAGATACGCAGTATTTT.

The rearrangement joins TRBV5-1 to TRBJ2-3; D gene unclear. CDR1 SGHRS and CDR2 YFSETQ come from the germline V gene. The CDR3 extends over 13 amino acids. Trimming removed 4 bases from V and 5 bases from J, with 11 bases in between. The CDR3 region has the DNA TGCGCCAGCAGCCTAACTGGCGGAGATACGCAGTATTTT. This encodes CASSLTGGDTQYF.

This clone showed up just a few times. The CDR3 coding sequence is TGTGCCAGCAGCAGTATCTCGACAGGGGGCGACTATGGCTACACCTTC. Translated, it gives CASSSISTGGDYGYTF. This chain joins TRBV5-6 and TRBJ1-2, with TRBD1 matching over 10 bases. V lost 4 bases to trimming and J lost 3 bases; unmatched junction nucleotides: 9. CDR1 and CDR2 from the germline V gene are SGHDT and YYEEEE. This CDR3 has 16 residues.

V and J are TRBV5-4 and TRBJ2-5, with D perhaps TRBD2 (5 bases). The CDR3 is made up of 13 amino acids. Germline V gene sequence: CDR1 SGHNT, CDR2 YYREEE (reference sequence). Between the trimmed V and J ends, which lost 0 bases and 4 bases, there was a span of 7 bases. The CDR3 region is CASSLGERETQYF. Written as DNA, the CDR3 is TGTGCCAGCAGCTTGGGGGAGAGAGAGACCCAGTACTTC.

The V gene is TRBV7-8, the J gene TRBJ2-3; a possible D gene is TRBD1 (6 bases). Germline V gives CDR1 SGHVS, CDR2 FQNEAQ. Trimming stripped 0 bases from V and 5 bases from J, with 15 bases between. CDR3 size: 16 residues. In nucleotides, the CDR3 is TGTGCCAGCAGCTTAGCGGCACAGGGAAGAAGAGATACGCAGTATTTT. Its translation is CASSLAAQGRRDTQYF. Drawing the rest from reference TRBV7-8 and TRBJ2-3, the complete variable domain is GAGVSQSPRYKVAKRGQDVALRCDPISGHVSLFWYQQALGQGPEFLTYFQNEAQLDKSGLPSDRFFAERPEGSVSTLKIQRTQQEDSAVYLCASSLAAQGRRDTQYFGPGTRLTVL.

This sequence joins TRBV19 and TRBJ1-6; D unclear. Germline V CDR1 and CDR2: LNHDA, SQIVND (reference sequence). The V and J ends lost 0 bases and 9 bases respectively, with 12 bases between them. The CDR3 totals 15 residues. CDR3 coding DNA: TGTGCCAGTAGTATAGAGAAGCGAGGTTCTTCACCCCTCCACTTT. It translates to CASSIEKRGSSPLHF.

This clone was counted only a few times. The chain has TRBV7-4 and TRBJ1-1; 10 bases are a match to TRBD1. The CDR3 spans 15 residues. J lost 5 bases, V lost 5 bases, and 8 bases had no gene match. Germline loops: CDR1 SGHVT, CDR2 SQSDAQ. In DNA, the CDR3 is TGTGCCAGCAGCACCCGACAGGGGGCGAATACTGAAGCTTTCTTT. This codes for CASSTRQGANTEAFF.

V is TRBV19 and J is TRBJ1-1; perhaps TRBD1 as D (5 bases). The CDR3 runs 11 residues. Germline V gives CDR1 LNHDA, CDR2 SQIVND (reference sequence). V dropped 8 bases and J dropped 7 bases, with 11 bases sitting between them. For the CDR3, the DNA is TGTGCCAGTCTTGGGGCCCTTGAAGCTTTCTTT. Amino acid sequence: CASLGALEAFF. Together with reference TRBV19 and TRBJ1-1, the CDR3 gives the full variable domain: DGGITQSPKYLFRKEGQNVTLSCEQNLNHDAMYWYRQDPGQGLRLIYYSQIVNDFQKGDIAEGYSVSREKKESFPLTVTSAQKNPTAFYLCASLGALEAFFGQGTRLTVV.

This clone was picked up one time. The chain is built from TRBV19 and TRBJ1-5; D remains ambiguous. Looked up from germline, CDR1 is LNHDA and CDR2 is SQIVND (reference sequence). This CDR3 is built from 14 residues. The V end was cut by 2 bases, the J end by 7 bases, with 12 bases between. In nucleotides, the CDR3 is TGTGCCAGTAGTATAAACGGGATGGGACAGCCCCAGCATTTT. Translation: CASSINGMGQPQHF.

V gene TRBV6-5 combines with J gene TRBJ1-6; D gene unclear. The CDR3 is 15 amino acids. CDR1 MNHEY and CDR2 SVGAGI come from the germline V gene. Trimming took off 5 bases at V and 9 bases at J, with 17 bases between the two ends. DNA of the CDR3: TGTGCCAGCAGTCCCCTCTCGGGTACGGTTTCACCCCTCCACTTT. Its protein product is CASSPLSGTVSPLHF.